Sequencing of this T cell receptor (beta chain) was carried out in a study of blood T cell repertoires in COVID-19. Across the study: Sample material is recorded as cDNA or gDNA derived from T cells, B-cell-depleted T cells, or PBMCs.

The germline gives CDR1 SNHLY, CDR2 FYNNEI. The V end lost 2 bases, the J end lost 11 bases, and 10 bases lay between the germline ends. The length of the CDR3 is 12 residues. Sequenced by immunoSEQ multiplex PCR; TCRdb stores in-frame clones only, minus some. The profile shows about 170,000 clones, about nine tenths of them singletons. The sequence was collected from a man aged 55 to 70 with acute or convalescent COVID-19. Sequenced: peripheral blood. The rearrangement joins TRBV2 to TRBJ1-5; possibly TRBD1 for D (5 bases). This chain's CDR3 is CASSEPGTTQHF. The CDR3 nucleotides are TGTGCCAGCAGTGAACCAGGGACTACCCAGCATTTT.